The rows below give T cell receptor beta chains drawn from one sample of a study of T cell responses to AZD1222 COVID-19 vaccine. Some clones are missing from TCRdb's copy, which holds only in-frame ones; the method was immunoSEQ multiplex PCR. The sample has 140,000 to 150,000 clones; about nine tenths are singletons. Material: peripheral blood, obtained 28 days after the second AZD1222 dose. The receptors were sampled from an adult who received the AZD1222 COVID-19 vaccine. CDR3s include the opening cysteine and the closing phenylalanine or tryptophan. D genes are given only for firm matches. The listing skips clone size in some rows; elsewhere it reads once, few, many or a size class.

>.|TRBV28|TRBJ2-5|TRBD2
TGTGCCAGCAGGGGAGGGGTGATTAAAGAGACCCAGTACTTC
CASRGGVIKETQYF
>.|TRBV9|TRBJ1-4|TRBD1
TGTGCCAGCAGCCTCGGGACAGCGACTATGTATCGTGAAAAACTGTTTTTT
CASSLGTATMYREKLFF
>.|TRBV11-2|TRBJ2-1|.
TGTGCCAGCAGCTTTCGGTTGGGGGGGGCCCACTCCTACAATGAGCAGTTCTTC
CASSFRLGGAHSYNEQFF
>.|TRBV4-3|TRBJ2-3|TRBD1
TGCGCCAGCAGCCAAGATCCGGGTTCAGGGGGTAATGCTGATTGTGATACGCAGTATTTT
CASSQDPGSGGNADCDTQYF
>.|TRBV24-1|TRBJ2-1|.
TGTGCCACCAGTGCTCAGATCTCGAGCTCCTACAATGAGCAGTTCTTC
CATSAQISSSYNEQFF
>.|TRBV9|TRBJ1-4|.
TGTGCCAGCAGCCCACGGGGGGGCGGGACTAATGAAAAACTGTTTTTT
CASSPRGGGTNEKLFF
>.|TRBV2|TRBJ1-5|.
TGTGCCAGCAGTCGCATGACCCAGCCCCAGCATTTT
CASSRMTQPQHF
>.|TRBV28|TRBJ2-7|.
TGTGCCAGCAGTCGAACCCCTTTGGGGTCCTACGAGCAGTACTTC
CASSRTPLGSYEQYF
>.|TRBV7-9|TRBJ1-2|TRBD1
TGTGCCAGCAGCTTGGGGACAGACTATGGCTACACCTTC
CASSLGTDYGYTF
>.|TRBV27|TRBJ2-3|TRBD2
TGTGCCAGCAGTTCGCCCGGGGGACTAGCGGGAGGTCTGGTAGGGACAGATACGCAGTATTTT
CASSSPGGLAGGLVGTDTQYF
>.|TRBV6-5|TRBJ2-7|TRBD1
TGTGCCAGCAGTTACACTTCCGGGACAGGTTCCTACGAGCAGTACTTC
CASSYTSGTGSYEQYF
>.|TRBV11-2|TRBJ2-2|TRBD2
TGTGCCAGCAGCTCCGGACTAGCGGGCGCGACCGGGGAGCTGTTTTTT
CASSSGLAGATGELFF
>.|TRBV6-5|TRBJ1-2|TRBD1
TGTGCCAGCAGTTACGGGACAGGGGGCTTCTATGGCTACACCTTC
CASSYGTGGFYGYTF
>.|TRBV29-1|TRBJ1-6|TRBD1
TGCAGCGTTCGACAGGGGGTGAATTCACCCCTCCACTTT
CSVRQGVNSPLHF
>.|TRBV2|TRBJ2-1|TRBD2
TGTGCCAGCAGCGCGGGACTAGCGGGAGGGCCATACCTGCCCAATGAGCAGTTCTTC
CASSAGLAGGPYLPNEQFF
>once|TRBV7-6|TRBJ2-5|.
TGTGCCAGCAGGGCGATAAGGGGGGCCGAACAAGAGACCCAGTACTTC
CASRAIRGAEQETQYF
>.|TRBV6-1|TRBJ2-7|.
TGTGCCAGCAGTGAAATTCGCTCCTACGAGCAGTACTTC
CASSEIRSYEQYF
>.|TRBV15|TRBJ2-7|.
TGTGCCACCAGCAGCGAACAAGGCTACGAGCAGTACTTC
CATSSEQGYEQYF
>.|TRBV10-3|TRBJ1-3|TRBD1
TGTGCCATCAGTGCCGCGGGACAGGGACCCGGAAACACCATATATTTT
CAISAAGQGPGNTIYF
>.|TRBV7-9|TRBJ2-7|TRBD1
TGTGCCAGCAGCGACGCACCGGGACAGGGGAAGCAGTACTTC
CASSDAPGQGKQYF
>once|TRBV25-1|TRBJ2-7|TRBD2
TGTGCCAGCAGTGAATATGAAGGCGGGGGGAACTACGAGCAGTACTTC
CASSEYEGGGNYEQYF
>.|TRBV4-3|TRBJ1-1|.
TGCGCCAGCAGCCAAGATCCTGGGGGAGCCACTGAAGCTTTCTTT
CASSQDPGGATEAFF
>.|TRBV19|TRBJ1-5|.
TGTGCCAGTGCCGCGGAGGGATATCAGCCCCAGCATTTT
CASAAEGYQPQHF
>.|TRBV7-9|TRBJ2-5|.
TGTGCCAGCAGCTCCCCCCCGGTGGAGACCCAGTACTTC
CASSSPPVETQYF
>.|TRBV6-5|TRBJ1-2|TRBD1
TGTGCCAGCAGTTACTCTTATGGACAGGGGGGCTATGGCTACACCTTC
CASSYSYGQGGYGYTF
>.|TRBV15|TRBJ1-1|TRBD1
TGTGCCACCAGCAGTACAGGGGGCATGAACACTGAAGCTTTCTTT
CATSSTGGMNTEAFF
>.|TRBV19|TRBJ2-1|TRBD2
TGTGCCAGCGGGGTCGGGACTAGCGGATACAATGAGCAGTTCTTC
CASGVGTSGYNEQFF
>.|TRBV7-7|TRBJ2-2|TRBD2
TGTGCTAGCAGCTCGGGACTAGCGGGAGGGCCCGGGGAGCTGTTTTTT
CASSSGLAGGPGELFF
>.|TRBV7-8|TRBJ1-1|.
TGTGCCAGCAGCGTGGCCCAGGGTATCAACACTGAAGCTTTCTTT
CASSVAQGINTEAFF
>.|TRBV30|TRBJ2-3|.
TGTGCCTGGAGTATGGGGTTCGGCGGCACAGATACGCAGTATTTT
CAWSMGFGGTDTQYF
>.|TRBV6-5|TRBJ1-1|.
TGTGCCAGCAGTCTAGGGGGGGCGAACACTGAAGCTTTCTTT
CASSLGGANTEAFF
>.|TRBV11-2|TRBJ1-1|.
TGTGCCAGCAGCTCTCCTCACCTTTGGGGGGCAGAAGCTTTCTTT
CASSSPHLWGAEAFF
>.|TRBV29-1|TRBJ1-5|.
TGCAGCGTTGAAGAAGCAGGGTCCAATCAGCCCCAGCATTTT
CSVEEAGSNQPQHF
>.|TRBV19|TRBJ2-4|.
TGTGCCAGTAGGCCCCTGGCCGGGGACATTCAGTACTTC
CASRPLAGDIQYF
>.|TRBV11-3|TRBJ1-1|.
TGTGCCAGCAGCGCCGTCAGGGAAACTGAAGCTTTCTTT
CASSAVRETEAFF
>.|TRBV10-1|TRBJ2-6|TRBD2
TGCGCCAGCAGTGAAAAGCGGGAAGCTATCTCGGGGGCCAACGTCCTGACTTTC
CASSEKREAISGANVLTF
>.|TRBV5-1|TRBJ1-1|.
TGCGCCAGCAGCTTACAGGGAGCGACTGAAGCTTTCTTT
CASSLQGATEAFF
>.|TRBV28|TRBJ2-1|TRBD2
TGTGCCAGCAGTACTCTAGCGGGCGAGTCCTACAATGAGCAGTTCTTC
CASSTLAGESYNEQFF
>.|TRBV4-3|TRBJ2-1|.
TGCGCCAGCAGCCTTTTATTGTTCCATGAGCAGTTCTTC
CASSLLLFHEQFF
>.|TRBV6-5|TRBJ1-1|.
TGTGCCAGCAGTCCCCGGGACATACTCACTGAAGCTTTCTTT
CASSPRDILTEAFF
>.|TRBV4-3|TRBJ2-7|TRBD2
TGCGCCAGCAGCCAAGAAGGACTAGCGGGTTCCTACGAGCAGTACTTC
CASSQEGLAGSYEQYF
>.|TRBV28|TRBJ1-3|.
TGTGCCAGCAGTTTCCGGCAAAACACCATATATTTT
CASSFRQNTIYF
>.|TRBV7-9|TRBJ2-5|.
TGTGCCAGCAGCTTAGGGTCGATTCAAGAGACCCAGTACTTC
CASSLGSIQETQYF
>.|TRBV29-1|TRBJ2-4|.
TGCAGCGTCGAAGTGCGCGGAGGGTTCGCCAAAAACATTCAGTACTTC
CSVEVRGGFAKNIQYF
>.|TRBV6-1|TRBJ2-2|.
TGTGCCAGCAGTGAAGCGACTGGTCAGAACACCGGGGAGCTGTTTTTT
CASSEATGQNTGELFF
>.|TRBV30|TRBJ2-7|TRBD2
TGTGCCTCCTCCCCGGCGGGAGGGCCCTACGAGCAGTACTTC
CASSPAGGPYEQYF
>.|TRBV11-2|TRBJ2-2|.
TGTGCCAGCAGCACTAGACAGAGCACCGGGGAGCTGTTTTTT
CASSTRQSTGELFF
>once|TRBV5-4|TRBJ2-4|.
TGTGCCAGCAGCTCGCTCGACAGGTCCCTAGCCAAAAACATTCAGTACTTC
CASSSLDRSLAKNIQYF